This is a list of T cell receptor beta chains from one sample in a study of T cells in Graves' hyperthyroidism and ophthalmopathy. TCRdb re-analysed the multiplex PCR reads in MiXCR, keeping a single row per CDR3 protein. The table shows over 650,000 distinct CDR3 sequences, with roughly 15% occurring only once. The specimen was blood. Source of these receptors: a man aged 18 to 29 with Graves' hyperthyroidism. Both conserved end residues are part of each CDR3. The order of the fields is clone size, V gene, D gene, J gene, CDR3 DNA, CDR3 protein. The D gene is left open where the match is weak. Not every row has a clone size; where given, it reads once, few, many or a size class.

many,TRBV2,-,TRBJ2-5,TGTGCCAGCAGAAACAGGGATGAGACCCAGTACTTC,CASRNRDETQYF
many,TRBV6-1,-,TRBJ2-6,TGTGCCAGCAGTGAATTTTACAGCTCTGGGGCCAACGTCCTGACTTTC,CASSEFYSSGANVLTF
many,TRBV12-3/TRBV12-4,-,TRBJ1-2,TGTGCCAGCAGTTTAATAAGGACGGGGTTGTCCTACACCTTC,CASSLIRTGLSYTF
few,TRBV27,-,TRBJ2-7,TGTGCCAGCAGTTTATCCCCAGATATCTACGAGCAGTACTTC,CASSLSPDIYEQYF
-,TRBV11-3,TRBD1,TRBJ2-6,TGTGCCAGCAGCTTCAGGGGGACAGGGGCCAACGTCCTGACTTTC,CASSFRGTGANVLTF
few,TRBV2,-,TRBJ2-7,TGTGCCAGCAGTGCGGTCTGGGACGGAGGGAGGTACGAGCAGTACTTC,CASSAVWDGGRYEQYF
few,TRBV30,-,TRBJ1-3,TGTGCCTGGAGGTCCGGGAGCTTCAGCTCTGGAAACACCATATATTTT,CAWRSGSFSSGNTIYF
many,TRBV6-6,TRBD1,TRBJ2-1,TGTGCCAGCAGTTACTTCAAGGGACAGGGGGCGGGGAATGAGCAGTTCTTC,CASSYFKGQGAGNEQFF
many,TRBV9,TRBD2,TRBJ2-5,TGTGCCAGCAGCGTAGCGGGAGCGGGGGAGACCCAGTACTTC,CASSVAGAGETQYF
-,TRBV6-2/TRBV6-3,-,TRBJ1-1,TGTGCCAGCAGTTACTCGAGGGGGTTAGTCACTGAAGCTTTCTTT,CASSYSRGLVTEAFF
-,TRBV28,-,TRBJ2-1,TGTGCCAGCAGTTCTTACAACTCGATATCGCGGGTCTTC,CASSSYNSISRVF
-,TRBV6-1,-,TRBJ1-6,TGTGCCAGCAGTTGGCGGGATCGTGGTTCACCCCTCCACTTT,CASSWRDRGSPLHF
-,TRBV7-2,-,TRBJ1-3,TGTGCCAGCAGCTACGGGCGGGGGGAATTCATGTATTTT,CASSYGRGEFMYF
many,TRBV20-1,TRBD2,TRBJ2-1,TGCAGTGCTGGGGATGGACTAGCCCACTACAATGAGCAGTTCTTC,CSAGDGLAHYNEQFF